This entry is about one T cell receptor (beta chain). This record comes from a study of blood T cell repertoires in COVID-19. CDR3 size: 15 residues. The germline V gene has CDR1 SGHTA and CDR2 FQGTGA. V was shortened by 2 bases and J by 4 bases, with 14 bases between the two germline ends. Original handling: Reference gene primer amplification gave estimated nucleated cell counts. Data came from immunoSEQ multiplex PCR; TCRdb stores just in-frame clones and leaves some out. V and J calls and clone size come straight from that table; D and trimming were deduced from the DNA. The sample has under 200,000 clones, 80% to 90% seen once; the top ten hold around 8.2%.

The receptor was derived from a man in his fifties or sixties with acute or convalescent COVID-19. The chain couples TRBV7-3 to TRBJ1-2; maybe TRBD1 (6 bases). Sample: peripheral blood. This CDR3 reads CASSLPGTSIYGYTF. The DNA of the CDR3 is TGTGCCAGCAGCTTACCCGGGACATCTATCTATGGCTACACCTTC.